The sequence of this TCR beta chain was determined in a study of monozygotic twins with inflammatory bowel disease. The CDR3 runs 15 residues. Germline assignment: CDR1 SGHTA and CDR2 FQGNSA. A word on this clonotype: Its specificity is not known.

Study-wide points: Whereas healthy co-twins had higher TCRbeta diversity (inverse Simpson), IBD patients had lower diversity. Discrimination among different T cell subtypes was not achievable.

UMIs that included a 6-nucleotide sample barcode were added by template switching, which took place during cDNA synthesis. Nested amplification of TCRalpha and TCRbeta cDNA involved two PCRs of roughly 17 and 9 cycles. Reanalyzing the 5' RACE reads, TCRdb keeps one entry per CDR3 protein, without DNA. The sample has more than 350,000 distinct CDR3 sequences. The chain combines TRBV7-2 with TRBJ2-5; the D call from TCRdb, TRBD1, cannot be confirmed without DNA. Sample: blood. The sequence derives from a human donor with ulcerative colitis or Crohn's disease, or a healthy co-twin of an affected twin (not recorded which). CDR3 region: CASSSRRTGAETQYF.